The rows below give T cell receptor beta chains drawn from one sample of a study of shared clonotypes between healthy human individuals. The repertoire was sequenced with immunoSEQ multiplex PCR; TCRdb's copy has only in-frame clones and lacks some. Among roughly 2,500,000 clones listed, 80% to 95% were seen once. Source material: naive CD4+ T cells from PBMCs. These receptor sequences come from a man between 18 and 35 years old in good health. Some clones in this sample may be carry-over from other donors' samples. Each CDR3 is given with its conserved first and last residue. The order of the fields is D gene, clone size, J gene, V gene, CDR3 protein, CDR3 DNA. The D gene is left open where the match is weak. Expanded clones are given a class, and other clones once, few, many or no size at all.

>NA|NA|TRBJ1-1|TRBV21-1
CASSKAGGRRLNTEAFF
TGTGCCAGCAGCAAAGCGGGGGGACGGCGCCTGAACACTGAAGCTTTCTTT
>NA|NA|TRBJ1-6|TRBV4-1
CASSLDELSYNSPLHF
TGCGCCAGCAGCCTGGACGAGCTCTCCTATAATTCACCCCTCCACTTT
>NA|NA|TRBJ1-1|TRBV10-3
CAIRGQTRVPNTEAFF
TGTGCCATCAGAGGACAAACTCGGGTCCCGAACACTGAAGCTTTCTTT
>TRBD2|NA|TRBJ2-2|TRBV11-2
CASSTWSGKGGELFF
TGTGCCAGCAGCACATGGAGCGGGAAGGGCGGGGAGCTGTTTTTT
>NA|once|TRBJ1-5|TRBV7-9
CASSLVGGGNQPQHF
TGTGCCAGCAGCTTAGTTGGGGGGGGCAATCAGCCCCAGCATTTT
>NA|NA|TRBJ1-2|TRBV7-9
CASSKPSLSDGYTF
TGTGCCAGCAGCAAACCCAGCCTGTCGGATGGCTACACCTTC
>NA|NA|TRBJ1-1|TRBV7-2
CASSLEQGYTEAFF
TGTGCCAGCAGCCTCGAGCAGGGTTACACTGAAGCTTTCTTT
>TRBD2|NA|TRBJ2-3|TRBV19
CASSTGLAGWDTQYF
TGTGCCAGTAGTACCGGACTAGCGGGTTGGGATACGCAGTATTTT
>TRBD2|NA|TRBJ2-7|TRBV2
CASQAGEYYEQYF
TGTGCCAGCCAAGCGGGAGAATACTACGAGCAGTACTTC
>NA|NA|TRBJ1-1|TRBV29-1
CSGRELSTEAFF
TGCAGCGGAAGGGAATTGAGCACTGAAGCTTTCTTT
>TRBD2|NA|TRBJ2-3|TRBV7-2
CASSKRTSGYSTDTQYF
TGTGCCAGCAGCAAAAGGACTAGCGGGTATAGCACAGATACGCAGTATTTT
>TRBD1|NA|TRBJ1-4|TRBV28
CASSLRDRKNEKLFF
TGTGCCAGCAGTTTACGGGACAGGAAAAATGAAAAACTGTTTTTT
>NA|NA|TRBJ2-7|TRBV2
CASSEQGRVAGYEQYF
TGTGCCAGCAGTGAACAAGGAAGGGTGGCAGGCTACGAGCAGTACTTC
>NA|NA|TRBJ2-3|TRBV7-8
CASSLSIALASTDTQYF
TGTGCCAGCAGCTTATCTATAGCGCTCGCTAGCACAGATACGCAGTATTTT
>NA|few|TRBJ1-5|TRBV19
CASSIRVDQPQHF
TGTGCCAGTAGTATACGGGTAGATCAGCCCCAGCATTTT
>TRBD2|NA|TRBJ2-3|TRBV19
CASSLFGGRGSDTQYF
TGTGCCAGTAGTCTTTTCGGCGGGAGGGGGTCAGATACGCAGTATTTT
>NA|once|TRBJ2-2|TRBV4-2
CASSQEGSRNTGELFF
TGTGCCAGCAGCCAAGAAGGATCCAGGAACACCGGGGAGCTGTTTTTT
>NA|NA|TRBJ1-4|TRBV7-8
CASSPLRENLPNEKLFF
TGTGCCAGCAGCCCCCTGAGGGAAAATCTCCCTAATGAAAAACTGTTTTTT
>NA|NA|TRBJ2-7|TRBV28
CASSLPAGGTIFYEQYF
TGTGCCAGCAGTCTCCCGGCCGGTGGCACCATATTCTACGAGCAGTACTTC
>NA|NA|TRBJ2-3|TRBV10-3
CLLTRGIADTQYF
TGCCTCCTTACCCGAGGGATCGCAGATACGCAGTATTTT
>NA|NA|TRBJ2-3|TRBV12-2
CASRLSRATHLSTDTQYF
TGTGCAAGTCGCTTGAGCAGGGCTACCCACCTTAGCACAGATACGCAGTATTTT
>NA|NA|TRBJ1-2|TRBV20-1
CSASYGPGYTF
TGCAGTGCTAGCTACGGCCCCGGCTACACCTTC
>NA|NA|TRBJ1-4|TRBV7-9
CASSLAHPRGEKLFF
TGTGCCAGCAGCTTAGCTCACCCCCGAGGTGAAAAACTGTTTTTT
>NA|NA|TRBJ2-2|TRBV30
CAWSVRGGNTGELFF
TGTGCCTGGAGTGTACGAGGGGGGAACACCGGGGAGCTGTTTTTT
>TRBD1|NA|TRBJ2-4|TRBV7-2
CASSSRQGAKNIQYF
TGTGCCAGCAGCTCAAGACAGGGAGCCAAAAACATTCAGTACTTC
>NA|NA|TRBJ2-1|TRBV4-1
CASSQVGPYNEQFF
TGCGCCAGCAGCCAAGTTGGGCCCTACAATGAGCAGTTCTTC
>NA|NA|TRBJ2-5|TRBV7-6
CASSLGPPPGQETQYF
TGTGCCAGCAGCTTAGGGCCTCCACCGGGCCAAGAGACCCAGTACTTC
>TRBD1|NA|TRBJ2-7|TRBV29-1
CSVAGQYSYEQYF
TGCAGCGTTGCGGGACAGTACTCCTACGAGCAGTACTTC
>NA|NA|TRBJ1-1|TRBV7-3
CASSLMQGSEAFF
TGTGCCAGCAGCTTAATGCAGGGATCTGAAGCTTTCTTT
>TRBD2|NA|TRBJ2-1|TRBV18
CASSPPGLAASREQFF
TGTGCCAGCTCACCACCGGGACTAGCGGCCTCCAGAGAGCAGTTCTTC
>NA|NA|TRBJ2-1|TRBV2
CASSEGPGEQFF
TGTGCCAGCAGTGAAGGGCCTGGGGAGCAGTTCTTC
>TRBD2|NA|TRBJ2-3|TRBV6-1
CASKRGRARTDTQYF
TGTGCCAGCAAGCGCGGGAGGGCCAGGACAGATACGCAGTATTTT
>TRBD2|NA|TRBJ2-3|TRBV6-6
CASSSPSGRTRGTQYF
TGTGCCAGCAGCTCCCCCAGCGGGAGGACGAGGGGAACGCAGTATTTT
>NA|NA|TRBJ2-3|TRBV5-1
CASSLMVVSTDTQYF
TGCGCCAGCAGCTTAATGGTTGTTAGCACAGATACGCAGTATTTT
>NA|NA|TRBJ2-1|TRBV19
CASSLDNEQFF
TGTGCCAGTAGTCTGGACAATGAGCAGTTCTTC
>NA|NA|TRBJ2-5|TRBV11-2
CASSLYPRPRQETQYF
TGTGCCAGCAGCTTATACCCCCGGCCGCGTCAAGAGACCCAGTACTTC
>NA|once|TRBJ2-7|TRBV30
CAWSRPGLYEQYF
TGTGCCTGGAGTCGGCCGGGGCTCTACGAGCAGTACTTC